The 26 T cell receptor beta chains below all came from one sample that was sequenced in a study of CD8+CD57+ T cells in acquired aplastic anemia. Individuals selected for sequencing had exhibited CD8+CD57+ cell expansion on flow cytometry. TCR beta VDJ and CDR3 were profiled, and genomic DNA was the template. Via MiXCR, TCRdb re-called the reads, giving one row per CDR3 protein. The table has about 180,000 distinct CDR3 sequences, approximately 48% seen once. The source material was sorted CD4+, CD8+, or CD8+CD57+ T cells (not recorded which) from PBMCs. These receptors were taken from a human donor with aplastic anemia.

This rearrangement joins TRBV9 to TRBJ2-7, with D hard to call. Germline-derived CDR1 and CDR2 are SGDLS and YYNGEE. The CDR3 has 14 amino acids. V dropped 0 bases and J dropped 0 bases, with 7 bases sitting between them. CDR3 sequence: CASSVVAASYEQYF. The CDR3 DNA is TGTGCCAGCAGCGTAGTGGCAGCCTCCTACGAGCAGTACTTC.

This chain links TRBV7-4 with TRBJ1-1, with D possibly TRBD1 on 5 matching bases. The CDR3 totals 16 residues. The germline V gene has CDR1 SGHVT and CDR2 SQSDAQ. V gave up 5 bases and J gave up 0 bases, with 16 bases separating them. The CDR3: CASSQGTRVLNTEAFF. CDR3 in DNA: TGTGCCAGCAGCCAAGGAACCAGGGTTCTGAACACTGAAGCTTTCTTT.

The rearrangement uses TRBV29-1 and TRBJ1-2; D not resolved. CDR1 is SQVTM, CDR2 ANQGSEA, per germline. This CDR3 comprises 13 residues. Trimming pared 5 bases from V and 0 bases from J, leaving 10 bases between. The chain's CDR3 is CSVRPGSNYGYTF. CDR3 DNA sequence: TGCAGCGTTCGTCCGGGTTCTAACTATGGCTACACCTTC. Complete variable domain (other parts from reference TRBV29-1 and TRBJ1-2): SAVISQKPSRDICQRGTSLTIQCQVDSQVTMMFWYRQQPGQSLTLIATANQGSEATYESGFVIDKFPISRPNLTFSTLTVSNMSPEDSSIYLCSVRPGSNYGYTFGSGTRLTVV.

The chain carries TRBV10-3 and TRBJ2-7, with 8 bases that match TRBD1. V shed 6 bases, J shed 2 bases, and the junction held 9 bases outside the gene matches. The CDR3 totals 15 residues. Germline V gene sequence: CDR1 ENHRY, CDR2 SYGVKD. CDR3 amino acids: CAISENGQGTYEQYF. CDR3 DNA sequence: TGTGCCATCAGCGAAAACGGACAGGGAACCTACGAGCAGTACTTC.

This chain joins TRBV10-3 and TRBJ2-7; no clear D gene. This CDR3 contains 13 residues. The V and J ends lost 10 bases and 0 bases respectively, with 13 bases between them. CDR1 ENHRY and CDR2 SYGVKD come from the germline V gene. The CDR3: CATRHRISYEQYF. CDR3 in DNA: TGTGCCACCCGGCACCGGATCTCCTACGAGCAGTACTTC.

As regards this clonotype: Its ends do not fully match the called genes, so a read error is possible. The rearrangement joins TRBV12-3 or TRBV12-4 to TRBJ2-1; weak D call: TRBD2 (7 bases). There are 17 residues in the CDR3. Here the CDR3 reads CASSLAGGLPAGREQLF. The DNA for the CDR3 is TGTGCCAGCAGTTTAGCGGGGGGCCTTCCCGCTGGGAGGGAGCAGCTCTTC.

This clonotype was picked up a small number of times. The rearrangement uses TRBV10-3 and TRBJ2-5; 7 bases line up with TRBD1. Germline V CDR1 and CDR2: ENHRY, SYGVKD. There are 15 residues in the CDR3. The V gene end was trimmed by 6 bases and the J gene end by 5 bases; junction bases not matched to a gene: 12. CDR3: CAIRLDRFGSETQYF. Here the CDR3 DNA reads TGTGCCATCAGGCTGGACAGGTTTGGTTCGGAGACCCAGTACTTC.

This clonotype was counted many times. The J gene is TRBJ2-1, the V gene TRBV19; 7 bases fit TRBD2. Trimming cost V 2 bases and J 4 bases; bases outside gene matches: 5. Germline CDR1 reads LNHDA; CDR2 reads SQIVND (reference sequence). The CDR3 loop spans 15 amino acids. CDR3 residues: CASSITSGVYNEQFF. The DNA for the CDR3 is TGTGCCAGTAGTATAACAAGCGGGGTTTACAATGAGCAGTTCTTC.

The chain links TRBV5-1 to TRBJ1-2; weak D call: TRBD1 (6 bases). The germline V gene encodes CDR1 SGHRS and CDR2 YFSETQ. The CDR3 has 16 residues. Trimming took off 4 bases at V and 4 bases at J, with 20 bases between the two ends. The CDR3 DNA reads TGCGCCAGCAGCCCGGGACAAGGGTCGTGGAGCTATGGCTACACCTTC. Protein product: CASSPGQGSWSYGYTF.

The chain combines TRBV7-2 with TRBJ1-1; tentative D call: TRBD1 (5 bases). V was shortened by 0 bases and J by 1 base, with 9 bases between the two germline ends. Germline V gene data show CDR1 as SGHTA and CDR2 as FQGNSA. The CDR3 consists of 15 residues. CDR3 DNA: TGTGCCAGCAGCTTAGCGTGGACACAGAACACTGAAGCTTTCTTT. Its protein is CASSLAWTQNTEAFF.

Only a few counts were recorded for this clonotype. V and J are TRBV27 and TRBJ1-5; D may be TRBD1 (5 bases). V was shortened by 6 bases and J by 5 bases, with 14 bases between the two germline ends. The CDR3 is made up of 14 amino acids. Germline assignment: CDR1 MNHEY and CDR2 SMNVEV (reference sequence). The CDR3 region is CASSPQGRDQPQHF. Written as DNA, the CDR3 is TGTGCCAGCAGCCCTCAGGGCCGAGATCAGCCCCAGCATTTT.

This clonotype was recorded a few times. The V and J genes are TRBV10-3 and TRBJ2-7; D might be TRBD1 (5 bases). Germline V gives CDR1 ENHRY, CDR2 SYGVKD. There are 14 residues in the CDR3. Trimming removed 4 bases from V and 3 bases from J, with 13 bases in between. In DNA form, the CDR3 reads TGTGCCATCAGTGTCCAGGGAAGCAACTACGAGCAGTACTTC. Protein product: CAISVQGSNYEQYF.

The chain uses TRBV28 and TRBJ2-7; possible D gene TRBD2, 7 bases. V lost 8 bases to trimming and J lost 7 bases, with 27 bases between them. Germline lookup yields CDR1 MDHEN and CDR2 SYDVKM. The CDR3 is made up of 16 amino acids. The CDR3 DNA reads TGTGCCAGCCCTCCCAAGCCAGGGGAGGGGGTTGTGGAGCAGTACTTC. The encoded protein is CASPPKPGEGVVEQYF. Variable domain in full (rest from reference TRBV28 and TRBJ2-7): DVKVTQSSRYLVKRTGEKVFLECVQDMDHENMFWYRQDPGLGLRLIYFSYDVKMKEKGDIPEGYSVSREKKERFSLILESASTNQTSMYLCASPPKPGEGVVEQYFGPGTRLTVT.

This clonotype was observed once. The CDR3 loop reads CSGGVRTQYF. DNA of the CDR3: TGCAGCGGGGGGGTCCGGACCCAGTACTTC. The rearrangement uses TRBV29-1 and TRBJ2-5, with D possibly TRBD2 on 6 matching bases. Germline-derived CDR1 and CDR2 are SQVTM and ANQGSEA. V lost 7 bases, J lost 7 bases, and 10 bases lay in between. This CDR3 comprises 10 residues.

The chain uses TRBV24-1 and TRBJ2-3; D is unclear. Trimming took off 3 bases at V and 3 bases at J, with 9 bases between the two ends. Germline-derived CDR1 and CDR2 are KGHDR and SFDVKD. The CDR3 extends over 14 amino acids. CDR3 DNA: TGTGCCACCAGTGATCCCGGGCCGACAGATACGCAGTATTTT. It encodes CATSDPGPTDTQYF.

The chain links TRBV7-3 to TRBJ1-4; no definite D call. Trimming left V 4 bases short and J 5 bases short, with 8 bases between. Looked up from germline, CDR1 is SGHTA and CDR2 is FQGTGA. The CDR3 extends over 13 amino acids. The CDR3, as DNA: TGTGCCAGCAGCTCTGGTCCAAATGAAAAACTGTTTTTT. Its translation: CASSSGPNEKLFF.

The CDR3 is CATSDLPENEQFF. The CDR3 DNA reads TGTGCCACCAGTGATTTGCCAGAGAATGAGCAGTTCTTC. The gene calls are TRBV24-1 and TRBJ2-1; D is unresolved. Trimming cost V 0 bases and J 7 bases, with 6 bases left between them. The CDR3 has 13 residues. In germline, CDR1 is KGHDR, CDR2 SFDVKD.

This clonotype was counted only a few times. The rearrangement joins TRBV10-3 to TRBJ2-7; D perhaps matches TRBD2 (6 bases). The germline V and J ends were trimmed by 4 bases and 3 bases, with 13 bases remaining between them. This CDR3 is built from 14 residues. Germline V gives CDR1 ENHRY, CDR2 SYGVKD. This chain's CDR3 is CAISGRTGSYEQYF. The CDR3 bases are TGTGCCATCAGTGGGAGGACCGGGAGCTACGAGCAGTACTTC.

In DNA, the CDR3 is TGTGCCAGCAGCGTAGGTTTCGTGACACCAGGAATCTATGGCTACACCTTC. Amino acid sequence: CASSVGFVTPGIYGYTF. The chain carries TRBV9 and TRBJ1-2, with D unresolved. Germline CDR1 and CDR2: SGDLS and YYNGEE. V lost 0 bases and J lost 4, with 19 bases in between. CDR3 length equals 17 residues.

The CDR3 sequence is CASMLTGVMNTEAFF. As DNA, the CDR3 is TGTGCCAGTATGTTGACGGGCGTCATGAACACTGAAGCTTTCTTT. The V and J genes are TRBV19 and TRBJ1-1, with D unresolved. The germline gives CDR1 LNHDA, CDR2 SQIVND (reference sequence). With 7 bases removed from V and 0 bases from J, the gap between germline ends came to 15 bases. There are 15 residues in the CDR3.

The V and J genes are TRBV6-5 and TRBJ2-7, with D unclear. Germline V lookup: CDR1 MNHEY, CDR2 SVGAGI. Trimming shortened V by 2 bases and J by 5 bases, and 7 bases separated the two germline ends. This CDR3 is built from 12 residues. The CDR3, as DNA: TGTGCCAGCAGTTACGGATTAAACGAGCAGTACTTC. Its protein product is CASSYGLNEQYF.

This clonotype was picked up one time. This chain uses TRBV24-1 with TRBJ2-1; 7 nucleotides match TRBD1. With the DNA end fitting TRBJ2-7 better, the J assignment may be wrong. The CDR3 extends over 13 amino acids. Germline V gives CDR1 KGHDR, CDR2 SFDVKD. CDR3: CATQGQNSYEQYF. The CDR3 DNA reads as TGTGCCACGCAGGGACAGAACTCCTACGAGCAGTACTTC.

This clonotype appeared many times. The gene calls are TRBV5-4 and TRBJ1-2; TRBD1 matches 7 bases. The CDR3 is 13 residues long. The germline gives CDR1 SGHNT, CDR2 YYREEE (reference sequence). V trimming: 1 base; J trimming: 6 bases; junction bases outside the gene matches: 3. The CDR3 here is CASSLTGADGYTF. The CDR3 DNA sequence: TGTGCCAGCAGCTTGACAGGGGCGGATGGCTACACCTTC.

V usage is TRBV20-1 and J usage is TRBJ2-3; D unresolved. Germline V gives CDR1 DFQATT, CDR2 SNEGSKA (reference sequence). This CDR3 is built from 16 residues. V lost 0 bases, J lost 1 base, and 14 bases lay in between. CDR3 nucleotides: TGCAGTGCTAGAGATCGAGGTTATGATCGCACAGATACGCAGTATTTT. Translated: CSARDRGYDRTDTQYF.

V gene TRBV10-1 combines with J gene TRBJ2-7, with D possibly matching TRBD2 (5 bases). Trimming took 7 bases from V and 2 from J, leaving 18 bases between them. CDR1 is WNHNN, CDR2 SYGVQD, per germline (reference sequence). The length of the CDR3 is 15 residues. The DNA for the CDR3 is TGCGCCAGCATCGAAGGAGGATTGTGGACCTACGAGCAGTACTTC. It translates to CASIEGGLWTYEQYF.

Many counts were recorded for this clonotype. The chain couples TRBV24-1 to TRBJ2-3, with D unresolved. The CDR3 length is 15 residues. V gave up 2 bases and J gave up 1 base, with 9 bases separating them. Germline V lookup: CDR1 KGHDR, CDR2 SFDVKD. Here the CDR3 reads CATSDWADGTDTQYF. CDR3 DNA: TGTGCCACCAGTGATTGGGCTGACGGCACAGATACGCAGTATTTT.